The next 6 T cell receptor beta chains were all read from a single sample in a study of T cell changes during pregnancy in multiple sclerosis. This table comes from immunoSEQ multiplex PCR, and its TCRdb copy is limited to in-frame clones, with some not included. The repertoire holds 45,000 to 70,000 clones, 80% to 95% seen once, with 0.15% to 0.2% in the top ten. The source was CD4+ T cells from peripheral blood mononuclear cells, collected after pregnancy. These receptors originate from a female donor in good health, enrolled as a control in a pregnancy study.

This clone appeared a single time. The chain recombines TRBV29-1 with TRBJ1-1; no clear D gene. CDR1 is SQVTM, CDR2 ANQGSEA, per germline. The V and J ends lost 4 bases and 11 bases respectively, with 11 bases between them. The CDR3 totals 10 residues. CDR3 DNA sequence: TGCAGCGTTGGCGATGTACGGGCTTTCTTT. Its protein is CSVGDVRAFF. The whole variable domain, remainder taken from reference TRBV29-1 and TRBJ1-1, is SAVISQKPSRDICQRGTSLTIQCQVDSQVTMMFWYRQQPGQSLTLIATANQGSEATYESGFVIDKFPISRPNLTFSTLTVSNMSPEDSSIYLCSVGDVRAFFGQGTRLTVV.

J is TRBJ2-1 and V is TRBV6-6, with a weak D call TRBD1 (6 bases). This CDR3 spans 14 amino acids. V was trimmed by 5 bases and J by 5 bases, leaving 13 bases between them. The germline V gene has CDR1 MNHNY and CDR2 SVGAGI (reference sequence). CDR3 DNA: TGTGCCAGCAGTAGGCAGGGGTCGAACAATGAGCAGTTCTTC. Its translation is CASSRQGSNNEQFF.

The V gene is TRBV13, the J gene TRBJ2-7; possible D gene TRBD1, 6 bases. The V gene's germline CDR1 is PRHDT and CDR2 FYEKMQ (reference sequence). The CDR3 is 13 amino acids. V shed 5 bases and J shed 0 bases, with 8 bases lying between them. The CDR3 protein is CASSPGHSYEQYF. In DNA form, the CDR3 reads TGTGCCAGCAGCCCGGGACACTCCTACGAGCAGTACTTC.

The gene calls are TRBV29-1 and TRBJ1-2; D might be TRBD1 (6 bases). From germline, CDR1 is SQVTM and CDR2 ANQGSEA. Deletions cut 3 bases from V and 8 bases from J, with 13 bases between. The CDR3 extends over 12 amino acids. CDR3 in DNA: TGCAGCGTTGACCATACAGGGAACGGCTACACCTTC. Its translation is CSVDHTGNGYTF. Supplemented by reference TRBV29-1 and TRBJ1-2, the full variable domain reads SAVISQKPSRDICQRGTSLTIQCQVDSQVTMMFWYRQQPGQSLTLIATANQGSEATYESGFVIDKFPISRPNLTFSTLTVSNMSPEDSSIYLCSVDHTGNGYTFGSGTRLTVV.

This chain links TRBV6-5 with TRBJ1-4, with D maybe TRBD1 (5 bases). Germline V gene data show CDR1 as MNHEY and CDR2 as SVGAGI. Trimming took off 2 bases at V and 4 bases at J, with 11 bases between the two ends. The CDR3 covers 15 residues. CDR3 coding DNA: TGTGCCAGCAGTTACCAGAGACAGAATAATGAAAAACTGTTTTTT. It translates to CASSYQRQNNEKLFF.

This clone has a single count. The chain has TRBV9 and TRBJ2-1; 8 bases fit TRBD1. Germline loops: CDR1 SGDLS, CDR2 YYNGEE. The CDR3 totals 15 residues. Losses at the gene ends were 3 bases for V and 3 bases for J; bases not matched to a gene: 5. In DNA, the CDR3 is TGTGCCAGCAGCGCCCAGGGGGCTAGCTACAATGAGCAGTTCTTC. Residues: CASSAQGASYNEQFF.